The clone carrying this T cell receptor (beta chain) has more than one count but fewer than ten. The sample originates from a study of CD8 T cells in ankylosing spondylitis. V gave up 3 bases and J gave up 3 bases, with 12 bases separating them. Per germline, CDR1 LNHNV and CDR2 YYDKDF (reference sequence). CDR3 size: 14 residues. TCRdb recomputed calls from the 5' RACE reads with MiXCR, one row per CDR3 protein. The table lists 250,000 or so distinct CDR3 sequences, more than 20% of them singletons. J is TRBJ2-7 and V is TRBV15, with unresolved D. The TCR was taken from a male donor with ankylosing spondylitis or in good health (not recorded which). Sequenced sample: blood, either unsorted or a sorted T cell fraction (not recorded which). DNA for the CDR3: TGTGCCACCAGCAGTCAAGCACGAGACTACGAGCAGTACTTC. Translation: CATSSQARDYEQYF.